The rows below give T cell receptor beta chains drawn from one sample of a study of T cell responses to AZD1222 COVID-19 vaccine. Repertoires were generated with immunoSEQ multiplex PCR, while TCRdb's copy carries only in-frame clones and drops some. The repertoire consists of roughly 79,000 clones, with approximately 80% occurring once and the leading ten covering 20% to 25%. Sequences were derived from peripheral blood, sampled on day 0 of AZD1222 vaccination. These receptors all come from an adult in good health. Both conserved end residues are part of each CDR3. The order of the fields is V gene, D gene, clone size, J gene, CDR3 DNA, CDR3 protein. The D gene is left open where the match is weak. Clone size, where shown, is once, few, many, or a class for clones that have expanded.

TRBV4-1	TRBD2	-	TRBJ2-2	TGCGCCAGCAGCCAAGAAGGGACTACTGACACCGGGGAGCTGTTTTTT	CASSQEGTTDTGELFF
TRBV5-6	TRBD1	once	TRBJ1-4	TGTGCCAGCAGAAGGACAGGGGATGAAAAACTGTTTTTT	CASRRTGDEKLFF
TRBV3-1/TRBV3-2	TRBD1	-	TRBJ1-2	TGTGCCAGCAGCCCGAGGACAGGGGGCGACTATGGCTACACCTTC	CASSPRTGGDYGYTF
TRBV10-3	TRBD1	few	TRBJ2-1	TGTGCCATCAGTGGACAGGGGGTGAACAATGAGCAGTTCTTC	CAISGQGVNNEQFF
TRBV6-6	-	-	TRBJ2-5	TGTGCCAGCAGACGCCGGGACGGCAGAGAGACCCAGTACTTC	CASRRRDGRETQYF
TRBV7-2	TRBD1	once	TRBJ2-5	TGTGCCAGCAGCAAGGGACAGCTCCAAGAGACCCAGTACTTC	CASSKGQLQETQYF
TRBV18	TRBD1	-	TRBJ1-5	TGTGCCAGCTCACTCGGGACAGGTAGCAATCAGCCCCAGCATTTT	CASSLGTGSNQPQHF
TRBV5-8	TRBD2	-	TRBJ2-5	TGTGCCAGCAGCAGCTGGGGGGGAGAAGAGACCCAGTACTTC	CASSSWGGEETQYF
TRBV7-2	-	-	TRBJ1-1	TGTGCCAGCAGCCCGTACGGTGGCACTGAAGCTTTCTTT	CASSPYGGTEAFF
TRBV6-5	-	-	TRBJ1-3	TGTGCCAGCAGTTACTCGAATAGGGTTTCTGGAAACACCATATATTTT	CASSYSNRVSGNTIYF
TRBV19	-	-	TRBJ1-4	TGTGCCAGTAGCCGGAGGGTGGGGACTAATGAAAAACTGTTTTTT	CASSRRVGTNEKLFF
TRBV5-4	TRBD2	-	TRBJ2-1	TGTGCCAGCAGCGGGACTAGCGGTTCCTACAATGAGCAGTTCTTC	CASSGTSGSYNEQFF
TRBV5-1	-	-	TRBJ2-1	TGCGCCAGCAGCTTGGACAGGCCTTCCTACAATGAGCAGTTCTTC	CASSLDRPSYNEQFF